Shown below are 2 T cell receptor beta chains from a single sample sequenced in a study of cytomegalovirus exposure and HLA in healthy donors. A multiplex PCR was run with 60 Vbeta primers and 13 Jbeta primers. Here immunoSEQ multiplex PCR was the method, and the copy in TCRdb shows in-frame clones only, minus some. The sample contains 200,000 to 250,000 clones, approximately 70% of which appear only once. Material: PBMCs. Receptors were obtained from a woman aged 25 to 39 in good health and CMV-seronegative.

V is TRBV18 and J is TRBJ1-3, with 8 bases lining up with TRBD1. V was pared by 6 bases and J by 0 bases, with 4 bases of the junction left unmatched. This CDR3 contains 15 residues. Germline V gives CDR1 KGHSH, CDR2 LQKENI. The chain's CDR3 is CASSGQGPSGNTIYF. The CDR3 region has the DNA TGTGCCAGCTCCGGACAGGGTCCCTCTGGAAACACCATATATTTT.

The V and J genes are TRBV7-9 and TRBJ1-3; tentatively, D is TRBD1 (6 bases). This CDR3 comprises 17 residues. V dropped 3 bases and J dropped 0 bases, with 15 bases sitting between them. CDR1 and CDR2 (germline): SEHNR, FQNEAQ (reference sequence). The CDR3 is CASSLIGQLRSGNTIYF. The DNA for the CDR3 is TGTGCCAGCAGCTTGATCGGACAGTTACGCTCTGGAAACACCATATATTTT.